Presented here are 21 T cell receptor beta chains from one specimen sequenced in a study of blood T cell repertoires in COVID-19. Only in-frame clones appear in the TCRdb table, and some are missing; sequencing was by immunoSEQ multiplex PCR. The table records 200,000 to 250,000 clones, roughly 81% of them present only once. The source material was peripheral blood. The receptors were sampled from a woman aged 50 to 60 with active or convalescent COVID-19.

The chain joins TRBV4-2 to TRBJ1-2; possible D gene TRBD1, 5 bases. Germline V CDR1 and CDR2: LGHNA, YNFKEQ. The CDR3 contains 14 residues. The V and J ends lost 0 bases and 4 bases respectively, with 9 bases between them. CDR3 bases: TGTGCCAGCAGCCAAGATGGCGGGGGCTATGGCTACACCTTC. Protein: CASSQDGGGYGYTF.

CDR3 sequence: CAGTGPNTGELFF. Here the CDR3 DNA reads TGTGCCGGGACAGGTCCGAACACCGGGGAGCTGTTTTTT. J is TRBJ2-2 and V is TRBV18; 8 bases agree with TRBD1. Germline CDR1 is KGHSH and CDR2 is LQKENI. V lost 11 bases and J lost 0; bases outside the gene matches: 2. The CDR3 has 13 residues. The whole variable domain, filled in from reference TRBV18 and TRBJ2-2, reads NAGVMQNPRHLVRRRGQEARLRCSPMKGHSHVYWYRQLPEEGLKFMVYLQKENIIDESGMPKERFSAEFPKEGPSILRIQQVVRGDSAAYFCAGTGPNTGELFFGEGSRLTVL.

The chain has TRBV6-5 and TRBJ2-3; maybe TRBD1 (6 bases). V was pared by 1 base and J by 4 bases, with 15 bases between. Germline CDR1 reads MNHEY; CDR2 reads SVGAGI. This CDR3 has 16 amino acids. CDR3 protein: CASSYWRMGAADTQYF. CDR3 DNA sequence: TGTGCCAGCAGTTACTGGAGGATGGGGGCGGCAGATACGCAGTATTTT.

The J gene is TRBJ2-5, the V gene TRBV7-3, with D perhaps matching TRBD2 (6 bases). The CDR3 runs to 13 residues. Germline V gives CDR1 SGHTA, CDR2 FQGTGA. V shed 8 bases and J shed 1 base, with 11 bases lying between them. CDR3 residues: CASSGDSQETQYF. The CDR3 DNA reads TGTGCCAGCTCGGGGGACTCCCAAGAGACCCAGTACTTC.

V and J are TRBV7-2 and TRBJ2-7; TRBD2 agrees at 8 bases. Germline lookup yields CDR1 SGHTA and CDR2 FQGNSA. Losses at the gene ends were 0 bases for V and 2 bases for J; bases not matched to a gene: 3. This CDR3 is 15 amino acids long. As DNA, the CDR3 is TGTGCCAGCAGCTTAGCGGGACTAGTCCCCTACGAGCAGTACGTC. This encodes CASSLAGLVPYEQYV.

The CDR3 DNA is TGTGCCAGCAGTTATATGAGAGGTCCCAATGAGCAGTTCTTC. Its protein product is CASSYMRGPNEQFF. The chain employs TRBV6-5 and TRBJ2-1, with unresolved D. Trimming cost V 3 bases and J 6 bases, with 12 bases left between them. CDR3 length: 14 amino acids. Per germline, CDR1 MNHEY and CDR2 SVGAGI.

The chain couples TRBV6-5 to TRBJ2-3; 10 nucleotides agree with TRBD2. The V gene's germline CDR1 is MNHEY and CDR2 SVGAGI. The CDR3 sequence is 15 residues long. J was trimmed by 6 bases and V by 6 bases; bases with no gene match: 9. The CDR3 sequence: CASRWRAGGHDTQYF. The CDR3 DNA follows: TGTGCCAGCAGGTGGAGAGCGGGGGGGCACGATACGCAGTATTTT.

In this sample, this clone turned up once. In DNA, the CDR3 is TGTGCCAGCAGTGAAGGCCGGGGAGGGCCCAAAAACATTCAGTACTTC. Its protein product is CASSEGRGGPKNIQYF. The chain has TRBV2 and TRBJ2-4; 7 bases are a match to TRBD2. The germline CDR1 and CDR2 sequences are SNHLY and FYNNEI. J gave up 2 bases and V 1 base, and 5 bases lay outside the gene matches. This CDR3 has 16 amino acids.

The rearrangement joins TRBV21-1 to TRBJ2-7; the D segment call TRBD2 is taken from the table without a DNA check. TRBV21-1 is flagged as a pseudogene. There are 14 residues in the CDR3. As DNA, the CDR3 is TGTGCCAGCAGCACCAGCGGCGTCGGCTACGAGCAGTACTTC. Amino acids: CASSTSGVGYEQYF.

V gene TRBV28 combines with J gene TRBJ1-2; D not resolved. The length of the CDR3 is 13 residues. CDR1 and CDR2 (germline): MDHEN, SYDVKM. Trimming took off 7 bases at V and 8 bases at J, with 17 bases between the two ends. CDR3 in amino acids: CASTLIPGSGYTF. In DNA form, the CDR3 reads TGTGCCAGCACCCTCATCCCGGGGAGCGGCTACACCTTC.

This rearrangement joins TRBV11-2 to TRBJ2-7; 8 nucleotides line up with TRBD1. Germline assignment: CDR1 SGHAT and CDR2 FQNNGV. The CDR3 contains 15 residues. With V trimmed by 3 bases and J by 4 bases, 8 bases remained unmatched. DNA for the CDR3: TGTGCCAGCAGCTTTGGTCAGGGGGCTAGGTACGAGCAGTACGTC. It encodes CASSFGQGARYEQYV.

This chain joins TRBV27 and TRBJ1-2; TRBD1 is a possible D gene (6 bases). Germline CDR1 MNHEY, CDR2 SMNVEV (reference sequence). V dropped 6 bases and J dropped 5 bases, with 25 bases sitting between them. The CDR3 length is 17 residues. As DNA, the CDR3 is TGTGCCAGCAGCCCAAACGGGGGGGGCCAAATTCTATATGGCTACACCTTC. Its translation: CASSPNGGGQILYGYTF.

This clone was picked up a small number of times. The chain combines TRBV6-1 with TRBJ2-2, with D uncertain. Trimming stripped 1 base from V and 3 bases from J, with 9 bases between. Germline loops: CDR1 MNHNS, CDR2 SASEGT. The CDR3 totals 15 residues. The CDR3 nucleotides are TGTGCCAGCAGTGAAGGCTCAGGTTACACCGGGGAGCTGTTTTTT. This sequence encodes CASSEGSGYTGELFF.

The chain employs TRBV6-5 and TRBJ1-1, with D perhaps TRBD1 (5 bases). The V gene lost 7 bases and the J gene lost 11 bases, with 17 bases spanning the gap. In germline, CDR1 is MNHEY, CDR2 SVGAGI. The CDR3 length is 12 residues. Written as DNA, the CDR3 is TGTGCCAGCAAGGAACCGGGACTGAGCGCTTTCTTT. It codes for CASKEPGLSAFF.

The chain employs TRBV2 and TRBJ2-7, with D perhaps TRBD2 (6 bases). The CDR3 extends over 14 amino acids. Germline V lookup: CDR1 SNHLY, CDR2 FYNNEI. V was clipped by 5 bases and J by 2 bases, with 13 bases between them. Here the CDR3 reads CASSRGGAAYEQYF. The CDR3 nucleotides are TGTGCCAGCAGTAGGGGCGGGGCCGCCTACGAGCAGTACTTC.

The chain combines TRBV29-1 with TRBJ2-3, with 11 nucleotides matching TRBD1. This CDR3 comprises 13 residues. The V gene end was trimmed by 6 bases and the J gene end by 5 bases; junction bases not matched to a gene: 4. CDR1 and CDR2 from the germline V gene are SQVTM and ANQGSEA. The CDR3 DNA reads as TGCAGCGTCGGACAGGGGGCGAGAGATACGCAGTATTTT. This translates into CSVGQGARDTQYF.

DNA for the CDR3: TGTGCCAGCAGCTTAGAGGGGGCTGGCTACACCTTC. Translation: CASSLEGAGYTF. V gene TRBV7-9 combines with J gene TRBJ1-2; TRBD1 agrees at 7 bases. The CDR3 covers 12 residues. CDR1 SEHNR and CDR2 FQNEAQ come from the germline V gene (reference sequence). Trimming cost V 1 base and J 7 bases; bases outside gene matches: 0.

The chain combines TRBV5-1 with TRBJ2-5; tentative D call: TRBD1 (6 bases). Germline CDR1 reads SGHRS; CDR2 reads YFSETQ. Between the trimmed V and J ends, which lost 0 bases and 5 bases, there was a span of 14 bases. CDR3 size: 15 residues. Here the CDR3 DNA reads TGCGCCAGCAGCTTGGAAGGGACAAAGGGGGAGACCCAGTACTTC. This gives the protein CASSLEGTKGETQYF.

This sequence joins TRBV5-6 and TRBJ1-1; a weak D match, TRBD1 (6 bases). CDR1 SGHDT and CDR2 YYEEEE come from the germline V gene. There are 15 residues in the CDR3. The V and J ends lost 0 bases and 1 base respectively, with 10 bases between them. Here the CDR3 DNA reads TGTGCCAGCAGCTTGGTCGTGACAGGGAACACTGAAGCTTTCTTT. This translates into CASSLVVTGNTEAFF. The full variable domain, completed using reference TRBV5-6 and TRBJ1-1, is DAGVTQSPTHLIKTRGQQVTLRCSPKSGHDTVSWYQQALGQGPQFIFQYYEEEERQRGNFPDRFSGHQFPNYSSELNVNALLLGDSALYLCASSLVVTGNTEAFFGQGTRLTVV.

With regard to this clone: The junction departs from the called germline gene at one end, perhaps through a read error. The chain employs TRBV20-1 and TRBJ2-2, with D perhaps TRBD2 (5 bases). The CDR3 is 11 residues long. CDR1 DFQATT and CDR2 SNEGSKA come from the germline V gene (reference sequence). The CDR3, as DNA: TGCAGTGCTAGTGGGTGCCGGGGAGCTGTTTTT. The encoded protein is CSASGCRGAVF.

This clone has just a few counts. The chain has TRBV6-1 and TRBJ1-5; TRBD1 agrees at 8 bases. Per the germline V gene, CDR1 is MNHNS and CDR2 is SASEGT. The ends lost 0 bases at V and 0 bases at J; junction bases unmatched: 7. The CDR3 loop spans 18 amino acids. The CDR3 DNA reads as TGTGCCAGCAGTGAAGCGTGGACAGGGCAATATAGCAATCAGCCCCAGCATTTT. Translating it yields CASSEAWTGQYSNQPQHF.